The TCR beta chain under discussion was sequenced for a study of metastatic and nonmetastatic thyroid tumors. On the study more broadly: The authors compared repertoires across blood and tumor or nodule tissue from malignant and benign thyroid patients.

In the authors' workflow: Built for papillary thyroid cancer, a distant-metastasis classifier drew on CDR3 differences across clinicopathological groups. Via MiXCR, TCRdb re-called the PCR reads. None of the V and J calls come from the authors' own analysis; TCRdb made them. The table records about 32,000 clones, 25% of them present only once. Findings and caveats of the study: Reported TCR beta diversity, measured in blood and tumor, was significantly higher for malignant thyroid tumors than for benign nodules.

Each patient came to thyroid surgery without any prior treatment (of any kind). Trimming cost V 1 base and J 4 bases, with 11 bases left between them. The CDR3 length is 15 residues. The germline V gene encodes CDR1 MGHRA and CDR2 YSYEKL. On this clone itself: The antigen is not known.

The V gene is TRBV4-1, the J gene TRBJ1-5; no clear D gene. The clonotype comes from a female donor with papillary thyroid cancer or a benign thyroid nodule (not recorded which). Some clones in this sample may be carry-over from other donors' samples. The sample was blood. The CDR3 nucleotides read TGCGCCAGCAGCCAAGGGGTATGGGGAAATCAGCCCCAGCATTTT. Its protein product is CASSQGVWGNQPQHF.